This note documents a single TCR beta chain sequence. Its antigen is undetermined. The data were obtained in a study of graft-versus-host responses after intestinal transplantation. The wider study: Multivisceral, liver-intestinal, or isolated intestinal transplants were received by the recipients. Each recipient received anti-thymocyte globulin induction, then tacrolimus and steroids for two to three years.

Repertoires were generated with immunoSEQ multiplex PCR, while TCRdb's copy carries only in-frame clones and drops some. The data hold approximately 54,000 clones, with about 81% observed a single time. CDR3 length equals 15 residues. Losses at the gene ends were 4 bases for V and 7 bases for J; bases not matched to a gene: 7. Germline CDR1 SGHRS, CDR2 YFSETQ. Findings and limits, study-wide: There were GvH clones found in recipient marrow, and some of them appeared first in ileum or blood. Association was observed between peak circulating GvH clone levels and early post-transplant HvG declines.

Sequencing was performed on unstimulated CD4+ T cells sorted from spleen or lymph node cells, taken before transplant. J is TRBJ2-1 and V is TRBV5-1, with 11 bases lining up with TRBD2. The clonotype was recovered from a human donor who was the organ donor for an intestinal transplant. The DNA for the CDR3 is TGCGCCAGCAGCCATTTTGGGACTAGCGGAAATGAGCAGTTCTTC. This translates into CASSHFGTSGNEQFF.